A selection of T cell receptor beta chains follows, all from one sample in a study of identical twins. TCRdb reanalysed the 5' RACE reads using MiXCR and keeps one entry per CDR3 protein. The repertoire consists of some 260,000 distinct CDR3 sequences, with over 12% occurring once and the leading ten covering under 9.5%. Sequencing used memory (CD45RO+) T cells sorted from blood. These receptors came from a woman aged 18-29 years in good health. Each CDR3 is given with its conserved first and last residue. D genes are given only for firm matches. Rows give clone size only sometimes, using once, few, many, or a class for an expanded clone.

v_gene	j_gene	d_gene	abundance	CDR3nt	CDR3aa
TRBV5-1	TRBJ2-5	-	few	TGCGCCAGCAGCTTGGGGGCGCAGAGCCAAGAGACCCAGTACTTC	CASSLGAQSQETQYF
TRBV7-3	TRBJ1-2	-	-	TGTGCCAGCAGCCTCGCCGGGGCACGTGGCTACACCTTC	CASSLAGARGYTF
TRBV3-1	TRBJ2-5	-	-	TGTGCCAGCAGCCAAATCGGCGGGCAGGAGACCCAGTACTTC	CASSQIGGQETQYF
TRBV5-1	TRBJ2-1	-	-	TGCGCCAGCAGCTTCAGCCAGGGAACCTACAATGAGCAGTTCTTC	CASSFSQGTYNEQFF
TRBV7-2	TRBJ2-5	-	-	TGTGCCAGCAGCCCCCGGCCGACAGGAGAAGAGACCCAGTACTTC	CASSPRPTGEETQYF
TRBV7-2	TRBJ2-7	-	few	TGTGCCAGCAGCTTAAGCCGGTACGAGCAGTACTTC	CASSLSRYEQYF
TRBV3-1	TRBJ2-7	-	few	TGTGCCAGCAGCCAAGGTAGGCAGACGTTTTACGAGCAGTACTTC	CASSQGRQTFYEQYF
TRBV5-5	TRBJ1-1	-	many	TGTGCCAGCAGCTTAGGCGGCCGTGGCACTGAAGCTTTCTTT	CASSLGGRGTEAFF
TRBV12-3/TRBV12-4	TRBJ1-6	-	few	TGTGCCAGCAGTCCCCGGACGTTAAATTCACCCCTCCACTTT	CASSPRTLNSPLHF
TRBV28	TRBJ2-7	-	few	TGTGCCACCACCTCGACCCGCTACGAGCAGTACTTC	CATTSTRYEQYF
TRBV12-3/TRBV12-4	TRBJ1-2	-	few	TGTGCCAGCAGCCCGGTGGGGTCTCATTATGGCTACACCTTC	CASSPVGSHYGYTF
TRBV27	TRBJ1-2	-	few	TGTGCCAGCAGTACCTCAGGGGTCTATGGCTACACCTTC	CASSTSGVYGYTF
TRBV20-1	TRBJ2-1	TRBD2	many	TGCAGTGCTCCCTCCCTAGCGGGATCAGGAAATGAGCAGTTCTTC	CSAPSLAGSGNEQFF
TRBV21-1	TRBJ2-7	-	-	TGTGCCAGCAGCAAGGTGGATACCTGGGCTCTCGAGCAGTACTTC	CASSKVDTWALEQYF
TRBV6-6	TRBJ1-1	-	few	TGTGCCAGCAGTTACGGACACACTGAAGCTTTCTTT	CASSYGHTEAFF
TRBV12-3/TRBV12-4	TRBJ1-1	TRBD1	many	TGTGCCAGCAGAATAGAATCAGGGGGAGCTTTCTTT	CASRIESGGAFF
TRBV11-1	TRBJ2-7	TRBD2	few	TGTGCCAGCAGCTTAAGTCGCAGTGCGAAGCGGGAGGTATACGAGCAGTACTTC	CASSLSRSAKREVYEQYF
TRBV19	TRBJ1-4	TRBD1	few	TGTGCCAGTAGTTCTAGGACAGGGCGGGATGAAAAACTGTTTTTT	CASSSRTGRDEKLFF
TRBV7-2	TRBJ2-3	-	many	TGTGCCAGCAGCTTAGGGTGGTACGGCACAGATACGCAGTATTTT	CASSLGWYGTDTQYF
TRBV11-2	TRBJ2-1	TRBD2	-	TGTGCCAGCAGCCAATGGACTAGCGATATTCATGAGCAGTTCTTC	CASSQWTSDIHEQFF
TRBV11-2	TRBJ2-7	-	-	TGTGCCAGCAGCTTATCCAGGGACGAGCAGTACTTC	CASSLSRDEQYF
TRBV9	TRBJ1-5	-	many	TGTGCCAGCAGCGTTTCTGGTTATAGCAATCAGCCCCAGCATTTT	CASSVSGYSNQPQHF
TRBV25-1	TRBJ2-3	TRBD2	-	TGTGCCAGCAGTGAATATCGACTAGCGGGGGGCACAGATACGCAGTATTTT	CASSEYRLAGGTDTQYF
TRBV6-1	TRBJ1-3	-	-	TGTGCCAGCAGTGAAACTGGGCGCGGAAACACCATATATTTT	CASSETGRGNTIYF
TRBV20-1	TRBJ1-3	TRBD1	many	TGCAGTGCTAAAAGACAGGGGGTCAACACCATATATTTT	CSAKRQGVNTIYF
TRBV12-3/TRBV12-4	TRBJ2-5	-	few	TGTGCCAGCAGTTTAGAGGGACCCCTTCGGGAGACCCAGTACTTC	CASSLEGPLRETQYF
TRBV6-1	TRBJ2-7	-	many	TGTGCCAGCAGTGCCGGGACGATCAACTACGAGCAGTACTTC	CASSAGTINYEQYF
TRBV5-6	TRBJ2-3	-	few	TGTGCCAGCTTCCCGCCTCCTTTGGGGGATACGCAGTATTTT	CASFPPPLGDTQYF
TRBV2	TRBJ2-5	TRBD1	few	TGTGCCAGCAGGGGAATGGACAGGTTCCAAGAGACCCAGTACTTC	CASRGMDRFQETQYF
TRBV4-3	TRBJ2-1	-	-	TGCGCCAGCAGCCAAGTATCCGGAGACAATGAGCAGTTCTTC	CASSQVSGDNEQFF
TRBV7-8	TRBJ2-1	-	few	TGTGCCAGCAGCTTAATTGACGCCTACAATGAGCAGTTCTTC	CASSLIDAYNEQFF
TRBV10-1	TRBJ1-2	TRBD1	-	TGCGCCAGCAGTGAGTTCCGGGACAGGGGACTTCGAGGCTACACCTTC	CASSEFRDRGLRGYTF
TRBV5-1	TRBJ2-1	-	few	TGCGCCAGCAGCTTGTATCTCCAGGGAGGTGAGCAGTTCTTC	CASSLYLQGGEQFF
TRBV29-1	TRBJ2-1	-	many	TGCAGCGTTGGGAGGGGGACCTTCAATGAGCAGTTCTTC	CSVGRGTFNEQFF
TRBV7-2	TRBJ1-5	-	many	TGTGCCAGCAGCTGGGCAGGAGGGGCCAATCAGCCCCAGCATTTT	CASSWAGGANQPQHF
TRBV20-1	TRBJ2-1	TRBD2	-	TGCAGTGCCCAAGTAAGGTGGGGGGGGGCCTACAATGAGCAGTTCTTC	CSAQVRWGGAYNEQFF
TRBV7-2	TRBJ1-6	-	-	TGTGCCAGCAGCTATCAGGGTAGCTCCTATAATTCACCCCTCCACTTT	CASSYQGSSYNSPLHF
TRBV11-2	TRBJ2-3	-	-	TGTGCCAGCAGCTTAAGGCCTAGAGAGATTACGCAGTATTTT	CASSLRPREITQYF
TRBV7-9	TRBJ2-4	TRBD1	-	TGTGCCAGCAGCGGAGGACAGGGGATAGACATTCAGTACTTC	CASSGGQGIDIQYF
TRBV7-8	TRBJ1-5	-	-	TGTGCCAGCAGCTCGGCCGGATCCTATGGTCTGCCCCAGCATTTT	CASSSAGSYGLPQHF
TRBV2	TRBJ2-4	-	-	TGTGCCAGCAGGACCGGGCCGAGAAACATTCAGTACTTC	CASRTGPRNIQYF
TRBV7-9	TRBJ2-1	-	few	TGTGCCAGCAGCTTAATGGAGTTTTCTAAGTTCTTC	CASSLMEFSKFF
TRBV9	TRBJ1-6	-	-	TGTGCCAGCAGCGTGATGGGGGACTCACCCCTCCACTTT	CASSVMGDSPLHF
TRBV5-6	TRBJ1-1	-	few	TGTGCCAGCAGCTCGGTAGGAAGGGAAACTGAAGCTTTCTTT	CASSSVGRETEAFF
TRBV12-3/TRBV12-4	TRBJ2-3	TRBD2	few	TGTGCCAGCAGTTTAGGTCAGCGGGGGCCGTGGGATACGCAGTATTTT	CASSLGQRGPWDTQYF
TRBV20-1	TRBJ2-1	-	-	TGCAGTGCTAGCCGCGGCGGTCCCGACCTAGGGAATGAGCAGTTCTTC	CSASRGGPDLGNEQFF
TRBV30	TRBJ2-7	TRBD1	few	TGTGCCTGGAGTGGGACAGGCTACGAGCAGTACTTC	CAWSGTGYEQYF
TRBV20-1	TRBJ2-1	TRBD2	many	TGCAGTGCTAGAGATAGCGGGGGGGACTACAATGAGCAGTTCTTC	CSARDSGGDYNEQFF
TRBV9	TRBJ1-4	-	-	TGTGCCAGCAGCGTAGGGCCGGCAACTAATGAAAAACTGTTTTTT	CASSVGPATNEKLFF
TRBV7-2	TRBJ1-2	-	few	TGTGCCAGCAGCTCCCCCACCTTGGCGGTTGGCTACACCTTC	CASSSPTLAVGYTF
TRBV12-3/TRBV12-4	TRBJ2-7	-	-	TGTGCCAGCAGTTCCCGGGACGCGTCGGCCTACGAGCAGTACTTC	CASSSRDASAYEQYF
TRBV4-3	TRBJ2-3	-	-	TGCGCCAGCAGCCAAGCGGGTGGGAATACGCAGTATTTT	CASSQAGGNTQYF